This T cell receptor beta chain stems from a study of T cell responses to AZD1222 COVID-19 vaccine (dated by TCRdb to the early 2020s). General notes on the study: TCR sequencing covered more than 230 trial participants: 200 to 220 given two doses of AZD1222 and 26 given two doses of MenACWY control vaccine. Trial participants were enrolled into age subgroups of 18-55, 56-69 and 70-plus years, which contained approximately 150, 30 and 60 TCR-sequenced participants, respectively. The study at large found these results: After two AZD1222 doses, spike-specific TCR breadth and depth were significantly higher than at day 0 and than in MenACWY recipients. Only a handful of AZD1222 recipients were SARS-CoV-2 seropositive at baseline, limiting conclusions about previously exposed vaccinees. The whole spike protein was spanned by vaccine-associated CD4 TCRs, and dominant responses were seen in regions 160-218 and 743-854. Nearly half of unique spike-specific TCRs reportedly recognized epitopes outside regions mutated in the B.1.351 and B.1.1.7 variants. Most participants were white British and females outnumbered males, and the authors suggested that clonal diversity may have been underestimated. Because no samples from the day 14 peak response were available, repertoires could be characterized only after the peak T cell response. In the small 56-69-year group, the increase in depth fell short of significance, most likely because of low power.

Turning to this clone: What this receptor recognizes is not known. Nothing much larger sits one base from this clone, and base qualities are not available.

The time point label here, explained by the study, means: about 28 days (+/-7) after the second vaccine dose. Because spike-specific TCR depth and breadth did not differ between the two schedules, AZD1222 recipients who got a second dose at roughly 4 weeks were pooled with those who got a second dose at roughly 12 weeks. Samples from vaccinated people were obtained from the UK trials COV001 and COV002, which included a single-blind randomized controlled phase 2/3 trial of AZD1222 (ChAdOx1 nCoV-19) in healthy adults. Trial participant PBMC samples were collected at day 0 and day 28 after the second dose for TCRbeta chain sequencing. The CDR3 regions of human TCRbeta chains were subjected to immunosequencing. On the authors' methods: Repertoire TCRs were matched against a reference library of SARS-CoV-2-specific TCRs generated with the MIRA antigen-specificity platform. Breadth was defined as the fraction of unique TCRs that were SARS-CoV-2-associated. Depth was defined as the fraction of total T cells that were SARS-CoV-2-associated. Using the MIRA data, every spike-specific TCR was mapped to the spike region that the TCR reacted to and assigned to either a CD4 or a CD8 class. Log10-transformed breadth and depth values were compared by one-way ANOVA with Sidak's multiple comparisons tests. TCRdb stores this immuneACCESS table with in-frame sequences only. Part of the clones is absent; in the studies checked, under half of the shortfall reflects unresolved V genes, and no reason is known for the rest. V and J calls plus clone size are reproduced from that table; the DNA served to infer D and trimming. A total of about 130,000 clones appear in this sample, about 88% of them only once. The top ten clonotypes cover approximately 8.8% of the sample.

The receptor comes from an adult who received the AZD1222 COVID-19 vaccine. The specimen comprised peripheral blood, sampled 28 days after the second AZD1222 dose.

The CDR3 region: CASSQTGGWNTEAFF. The base sequence is TGTGCCAGCAGCCAAACCGGGGGGTGGAACACTGAAGCTTTCTTT. The chain is made from TRBV3-1 (or the pseudogene TRBV3-2) and TRBJ1-1; TRBD1 is possibly the D segment (5 matching bases). CDR1 and CDR2 were assigned from the germline V gene (reference sequence) as LGHDT and YNNKEL. Taken from cysteine to phenylalanine, the CDR3 has 15 residues. The CDR3 DNA has 45 bases and is translated from base 1. V drops 2 bases and J drops 1 base, leaving 11 bases in between.